What follows are 19 T cell receptor beta chains derived from one specimen sequenced in a study of T-cell memory formation after mild COVID-19. TCRdb ran MiXCR on the 5' RACE reads and lists one entry per CDR3 protein. The table has more than 80,000 distinct CDR3 sequences, more than 15% seen once; the top ten hold 28%. The sample taken for sequencing was PBMCs or a T cell subset sorted from them (not recorded which). These receptors came from an adult woman who had mild COVID-19 (a few samples of this study predate the infection). Cell type and time point are not known.

CDR3 bases: TGTGCCAGCAGCTTATTGGACTCCACAGATACGCAGTATTTT. It codes for CASSLLDSTDTQYF. The genes are TRBV7-8 and TRBJ2-3, with D perhaps TRBD2 (5 bases). The V end was cut by 2 bases, the J end by 2 bases, with 8 bases between. CDR1 SGHVS and CDR2 FQNEAQ come from the germline V gene. The CDR3 consists of 14 residues.

This rearrangement joins TRBV5-5 to TRBJ1-1; TRBD1 agrees at 7 bases. V lost 4 bases and J lost 5; bases outside the gene matches: 8. Germline V gives CDR1 SGHKS, CDR2 YYEKEE (reference sequence). The CDR3 runs to 14 residues. CDR3 loop: CASSLWTGETEAFF. In DNA form, the CDR3 reads TGTGCCAGCAGCCTGTGGACAGGTGAGACTGAAGCTTTCTTT.

This clonotype occurred a few times. The chain couples TRBV12-3 or TRBV12-4 to TRBJ2-5, with a weak D call TRBD2 (6 bases). The CDR3 has 15 amino acids. The V end was cut by 6 bases, the J end by 2 bases, with 16 bases between. The CDR3 sequence: CASSPTRWGQETQYF. The CDR3 DNA is TGTGCCAGCAGCCCGACTAGGTGGGGGCAAGAGACCCAGTACTTC.

This clonotype appeared many times. The V call is TRBV5-4, the J call TRBJ2-1; no clear D gene. CDR3 length equals 12 residues. CDR1 and CDR2 from the germline V gene are SGHNT and YYREEE (reference sequence). The germline V and J ends were trimmed by 5 bases and 0 bases, with 3 bases remaining between them. CDR3 region: CASRSSYNEQFF. CDR3 nucleotides: TGTGCCAGCAGGAGCTCCTACAATGAGCAGTTCTTC.

This chain uses TRBV20-1 with TRBJ2-7; D tentatively fits TRBD1 or TRBD2 (5 bases each). The CDR3 spans 16 residues. V dropped 2 bases and J dropped 6 bases, with 23 bases sitting between them. Germline CDR1 DFQATT, CDR2 SNEGSKA (reference sequence). CDR3 sequence (DNA): TGCAGTGCTAGACCCTCCCGGGACCTCGTCTTCCGCGAGCAGTACTTC. This encodes CSARPSRDLVFREQYF.

V gene TRBV9 combines with J gene TRBJ1-1; D remains unclear. The V gene lost 1 base and the J gene lost 5 bases, with 12 bases spanning the gap. The germline CDR1 and CDR2 sequences are SGDLS and YYNGEE. CDR3 length: 14 amino acids. The CDR3 here is CASSVSSSRTEAFF. CDR3 nucleotides: TGTGCCAGCAGCGTATCCAGCAGTAGAACTGAAGCTTTCTTT.

The rearrangement joins TRBV6-5 to TRBJ2-7; D is possibly TRBD1 (6 bases). Trimming left V 7 bases short and J 4 bases short, with 8 bases between. This CDR3 has 11 residues. The V gene's germline CDR1 is MNHEY and CDR2 SVGAGI. Written as DNA, the CDR3 is TGTGCCAGCAATCAGGGGTACGAGCAGTACTTC. Protein product: CASNQGYEQYF.

In its sample, this clonotype was seen many times. This chain joins TRBV29-1 and TRBJ2-3, with D perhaps assigned TRBD1 or TRBD2 (5 bases each). Trimming stripped 0 bases from V and 4 bases from J, with 14 bases between. Germline V gene sequence: CDR1 SQVTM, CDR2 ANQGSEA. The CDR3 has 15 amino acids. The CDR3 spells CSVEDRQGEADTQYF. For the CDR3, the DNA is TGCAGCGTTGAAGATCGGCAGGGAGAAGCAGATACGCAGTATTTT.

The chain links TRBV29-1 to TRBJ2-1, with D perhaps assigned TRBD1 or TRBD2 (5 bases each). CDR3 length equals 14 residues. Germline V CDR1 and CDR2: SQVTM, ANQGSEA. Trimming removed 0 bases from V and 7 bases from J, with 13 bases in between. In DNA, the CDR3 is TGCAGCGTTGAAGACCCTTTATGGGGGAATGAGCAGTTCTTC. The encoded protein is CSVEDPLWGNEQFF.

The chain links TRBV29-1 to TRBJ2-5, with D hard to call. V dropped 7 bases and J dropped 5 bases, with 20 bases sitting between them. The CDR3 length is 14 residues. Germline V lookup: CDR1 SQVTM, CDR2 ANQGSEA. Here the CDR3 DNA reads TGCAGCGCCGACCCCAACTTTGAAGGGGAGACCCAGTACTTC. This translates into CSADPNFEGETQYF.

This sequence joins TRBV5-6 and TRBJ1-1; D is possibly TRBD1 (5 bases). Looked up from germline, CDR1 is SGHDT and CDR2 is YYEEEE. The CDR3 contains 13 residues. Deletions cut 4 bases from V and 4 bases from J, with 11 bases between. The CDR3 DNA sequence: TGTGCCAGCAGCGTGCCTGACAGCACTGAAGCTTTCTTT. Protein: CASSVPDSTEAFF.

At least ten counts were recorded for this clonotype. For the CDR3, the DNA is TGTGCCAGCGGGACTAGCGGCGACAATGAGCAGTTCTTC. Its translation is CASGTSGDNEQFF. The V call is TRBV7-8, the J call TRBJ2-1, with TRBD2 identical over 11 bases. The CDR3 has 13 residues. V was clipped by 8 bases and J by 5 bases; unmatched bases: 2. Germline-derived CDR1 and CDR2 are SGHVS and FQNEAQ.

This clonotype was detected only a few times. J is TRBJ2-3 and V is TRBV13; 13 nucleotides align to TRBD2. With V trimmed by 5 bases and J by 3 bases, 5 bases remained unmatched. Germline lookup yields CDR1 PRHDT and CDR2 FYEKMQ (reference sequence). The CDR3 runs to 16 residues. DNA for the CDR3: TGTGCCAGCAGCGCTCGGACTAGCGGGAGAACAGATACGCAGTATTTT. This translates into CASSARTSGRTDTQYF.

This chain links TRBV21-1 with TRBJ2-7; the tabulated D call, TRBD1, remains unverified against the DNA. TRBV21-1 is listed as a pseudogene. This CDR3 is 13 amino acids long. CDR3 residues: CASIPGPNYEQYF. The CDR3 DNA sequence: TGTGCCAGCATTCCCGGACCTAACTACGAGCAGTACTTC.

This clonotype came up a few times. The V gene is TRBV6-1, the J gene TRBJ1-2, with D unresolved. Looked up from germline, CDR1 is MNHNS and CDR2 is SASEGT. The CDR3 is 17 amino acids. V was shortened by 0 bases and J by 4 bases, with 18 bases between the two germline ends. The CDR3, as DNA: TGTGCCAGCAGTGAAGCGCGATCAGCCAGGCAACCCTATGGCTACACCTTC. Its protein is CASSEARSARQPYGYTF.

This clonotype was observed a handful of times. This chain joins TRBV24-1 and TRBJ1-5; 12 bases map to TRBD1. The CDR3 has 16 residues. CDR1 is KGHDR and CDR2 is SFDVKD in the germline V gene. The J segment lost 7 bases and the V segment lost 4 bases, leaving 7 bases of the junction unmatched. The CDR3 protein is CATSESGTGGRQPQHF. Written as DNA, the CDR3 is TGTGCCACCAGTGAATCCGGGACAGGGGGCCGGCAGCCCCAGCATTTT.

This clonotype was counted between two and nine times. This chain uses TRBV7-2 with TRBJ1-2, with a possible D match to TRBD1 (5 bases). The CDR3 runs 15 residues. With 5 bases removed from V and 4 bases from J, the gap between germline ends came to 17 bases. Germline CDR1 is SGHTA and CDR2 is FQGNSA. In nucleotides, the CDR3 is TGTGCCAGCAGCGTAAGCACAGGTCTGGGCTATGGCTACACCTTC. As protein: CASSVSTGLGYGYTF.

This clonotype has just a few counts. This sequence joins TRBV7-6 and TRBJ2-2, with no clear D. V shed 1 base and J shed 0 bases, with 3 bases lying between them. The germline V gene encodes CDR1 SGHVS and CDR2 FNYEAQ. This CDR3 spans 14 amino acids. CDR3 bases: TGTGCCAGCAGCTTAGAGTCGAACACCGGGGAGCTGTTTTTT. This translates into CASSLESNTGELFF.

This clonotype was seen just once. The CDR3: CASSGGQGGQPQHF. CDR3 DNA sequence: TGTGCCAGCAGTGGGGGACAGGGGGGACAGCCCCAGCATTTT. The V gene is TRBV27, the J gene TRBJ1-5; 11 nucleotides line up with TRBD1. CDR1 is MNHEY and CDR2 is SMNVEV in the germline V gene (reference sequence). The CDR3 runs to 14 residues. V was pared by 5 bases and J by 7 bases, with 4 bases of the junction left unmatched.